The clone carrying this T cell receptor (beta chain) appeared a few times. Germline V lookup: CDR1 LNHDA, CDR2 SQIVND (reference sequence). This CDR3 has 14 amino acids. The V end was cut by 3 bases, the J end by 4 bases, with 9 bases between. This entry is derived from a study of regulatory T cells in long-lasting Graves disease. HTBI primers from iRepertoire and Arm-PCR of CDR3 regions yielded the TCR beta libraries. In TCRdb, the multiplex PCR reads were re-called with MiXCR into one record per CDR3 protein. The data contain roughly 410,000 distinct CDR3 sequences, about 15% of them singletons. Time point denoted: newly diagnosed GD, antithyroid drugs for less than 3 months. After RNA was extracted from PBMCs, the TCR library was made from it. The diagnosis of Graves' disease used American Thyroid Association guidelines. As collected, the peripheral blood samples measured about 9.2 milliliters each and went into EDTA tubes.

Separately, the same data were catalogued under a study of T cells in Graves' hyperthyroidism and ophthalmopathy.

The source material was peripheral blood mononuclear cells (PBMCs), sampled at new diagnosis, from a patient treated with antithyroid drugs. This TCR was sampled from a woman aged 40 to 49 with Graves disease. This chain joins TRBV19 and TRBJ1-4; D is uncertain. The CDR3 spells CASSISDVNEKLFF. The DNA of the CDR3 is TGTGCCAGTAGTATCTCGGACGTTAATGAAAAACTGTTTTTT.